The rows below give T cell receptor beta chains drawn from one sample of a study of CD8+CD57+ T cells in acquired aplastic anemia. From the reads, TCRdb called clonotypes with MiXCR, one entry per CDR3 protein. The table lists 200,000 or so distinct CDR3 sequences, 65% of them singletons. Material for sequencing was sorted CD4+, CD8+, or CD8+CD57+ T cells (not recorded which) from PBMCs. These receptor sequences come from a human donor with aplastic anemia. Each CDR3 is given with its conserved first and last residue. The order of the fields is V gene, clone size, CDR3 length, J gene, D gene, CDR3 DNA, CDR3 protein. A D gene is named only where the DNA matches it firmly. Part of the rows lack a size; the others show once, few, many or a class for expanded clones.

TRBV2,once,13,TRBJ1-4,-,TGTGCCAGCCATCAGGGGCTGGGCGAAAAACTGTTTTTT,CASHQGLGEKLFF
TRBV9,-,12,TRBJ1-1,-,TGTGCCAGCAGCCCCATTTCAACTGAAGCTTTCTTT,CASSPISTEAFF
TRBV11-2,-,14,TRBJ1-1,-,TGTGCCAGCAGCTTTAGAGAGGGCGTCACTGAAGCTTTCTTT,CASSFREGVTEAFF
TRBV15,-,15,TRBJ1-2,-,TGTGCCACCAGCCTCCAGGGTCGCCTCGACTATGGCTACACCTTC,CATSLQGRLDYGYTF
TRBV24-1,-,13,TRBJ2-7,TRBD1,TGTGCCACCACCGGGACAGGGGACTACGAGCAGTACTTC,CATTGTGDYEQYF
TRBV29-1,-,13,TRBJ2-2,-,TGCAGCGTTGTGATCCTCGGGGCCGGGGAGCTGTTTTTT,CSVVILGAGELFF
TRBV7-9,-,16,TRBJ2-1,-,TGTGCCAGCAGTCTCTGGGGGGCCAGAGCGTACAATGAGCAGTTCTTC,CASSLWGARAYNEQFF
TRBV7-9,-,13,TRBJ1-1,-,TGTGCCAGCGGGACACCAGAGAACACTGAAGCTTTCTTT,CASGTPENTEAFF
TRBV10-3,-,16,TRBJ1-1,-,TGTGCCATCAGTGAGTCGCTGACCCAATTAAACACTGAAGCTTTCTTT,CAISESLTQLNTEAFF
TRBV6-4,many,15,TRBJ1-2,-,TGTGCCAGCAGTGACTTGGCAGGGGATGGCTATGGCTACACCTTC,CASSDLAGDGYGYTF
TRBV2,-,17,TRBJ2-7,-,TGTGCCAGCGGAATGAGGGGGGACAGAGCTATCTCCTACGAGCAGTACTTC,CASGMRGDRAISYEQYF
TRBV2,once,12,TRBJ1-1,-,TGTGCCAGCAGTGAAGCTGCCGTGGGAGCTTTCTTT,CASSEAAVGAFF
TRBV6-1,many,14,TRBJ2-5,-,TGTGCCAGCAGGGCTAGCAGATACCAAGAGACCCAGTACTTC,CASRASRYQETQYF
TRBV10-3,-,12,TRBJ2-7,-,TGTGCCATCTCCCGGGGAACCTACGAGCAGTACTTC,CAISRGTYEQYF
TRBV2,-,14,TRBJ1-1,-,TGTGCCAGCAGCCCCTTACTCCTGGAGACTGAAGCTTTCTTT,CASSPLLLETEAFF
TRBV5-1,-,14,TRBJ2-7,-,TGCGCCAGCAGCTGGGCAGGGCTTGAAAACGAGCAGTACTTC,CASSWAGLENEQYF
TRBV15,-,13,TRBJ1-2,-,TGTGCCACCGAGCCCAGGAATAACTATGGCTACACCTTC,CATEPRNNYGYTF
TRBV7-9,-,13,TRBJ1-4,-,TGTGCCAGCAGCTGGGAGGGCTCATTGGGACTGTTTTTT,CASSWEGSLGLFF
TRBV2,few,14,TRBJ1-6,-,TGTGCCAGCAGTGAAGACTATGCGAATTCACCCCTCCACTTT,CASSEDYANSPLHF
TRBV5-1,-,11,TRBJ1-2,-,TGCGCCAGGGACAGAAACTATGGCTACACCTTC,CARDRNYGYTF
TRBV20-1,-,13,TRBJ2-3,-,TGCAGTGCTAAGTGGCCAAGCACAGATACGCAGTATTTT,CSAKWPSTDTQYF
TRBV7-2,many,15,TRBJ2-7,TRBD1,TGTGCCAGCAGCTCCAGGACAGGGGGATCGGGCGAGCAGTACTTC,CASSSRTGGSGEQYF
TRBV27,many,14,TRBJ2-7,-,TGTGCCAGCAGTTTATCTGGGGTTTCGTACGAGCAGTACTTC,CASSLSGVSYEQYF
TRBV27,-,13,TRBJ2-7,-,TGTGCCAGCAGCCCCGGCCACCCTTCCGAGCAGTACTTC,CASSPGHPSEQYF
TRBV7-6,-,13,TRBJ1-4,-,TGTGCCAGCAGCTTAGCCGAGGGAGAAAAACTGTTTTTT,CASSLAEGEKLFF
TRBV15,-,16,TRBJ1-6,-,TGTGCCACCAGCAGAGGGACTCGGGTAAAAATTTCACCCCTCCACTTT,CATSRGTRVKISPLHF
TRBV7-2,-,15,TRBJ2-5,TRBD1,TGTGCCAGCAGAGCCGGGACAGGGGGCGAGGAGACCCAGTACTTC,CASRAGTGGEETQYF
TRBV7-9,-,15,TRBJ1-2,-,TGTGCCAGCGGCCCGCAGGCGAACTATAACTATGGCTACACCTTC,CASGPQANYNYGYTF
TRBV5-4,once,15,TRBJ2-3,TRBD2,TGTGCCAGCAGCTTGGAAGCGGGGTCCACAGATACGCAGTATTTT,CASSLEAGSTDTQYF
TRBV19,-,12,TRBJ1-6,-,TGTGCCAGTAGTATCGGATTTTCACCCCTCCACTTT,CASSIGFSPLHF
TRBV7-2,few,12,TRBJ2-5,-,TGTGCCAGCAACTTTGGTGAGGAGACCCAGTACTTC,CASNFGEETQYF
TRBV30,-,15,TRBJ2-5,-,TGTGCCTGGGCCCGGGGAGCAGGGGCAGGGGAGACCCAGTACTTC,CAWARGAGAGETQYF
TRBV20-1,few,13,TRBJ2-3,-,TGCAGTGCTAGAGGACAGCTCACAGATACGCAGTATTTT,CSARGQLTDTQYF
TRBV7-9,-,16,TRBJ1-6,-,TGTGCCAGCAGCCCCTCCATAGGAGCCAATAATTCACCCCTCCACTTT,CASSPSIGANNSPLHF
TRBV9,-,12,TRBJ2-2,-,TGTGCCAGCAGCGACAGAACCGGGGAGCTGTTTTTT,CASSDRTGELFF
TRBV5-1,-,13,TRBJ2-5,-,TGTGCCAGCAGCAGGGGTCGCGGAGAGACCCAGTACTTC,CASSRGRGETQYF
TRBV19,-,14,TRBJ1-1,-,TGTGCCAGTAGTATTTGGGGAGGAGACACTGAAGCTTTCTTT,CASSIWGGDTEAFF
TRBV7-6,few,12,TRBJ1-6,-,TGTGCCAGCAGCTTAGCGAATTCACCCCTCCACTTT,CASSLANSPLHF
TRBV10-3,-,14,TRBJ2-1,-,TGTGCCATCAGTGGAAGGGGGGCCCCCAATGAGCAGTTCTTC,CAISGRGAPNEQFF
TRBV6-4,-,13,TRBJ2-1,TRBD2,TGTGCCAGCAGTCACGGGAGGCGAAATGAGCAGTTCTTC,CASSHGRRNEQFF
TRBV10-3,-,18,TRBJ1-2,TRBD1,TGTGCCATCAGTGGACCGGGACAGGGGGCGAAGGGGAACTATGGCTACACCTTC,CAISGPGQGAKGNYGYTF
TRBV20-1,-,15,TRBJ1-3,TRBD1,TGCAGTGCCAGACAGGGAAGCGATTCTGGAAACACCATATATTTT,CSARQGSDSGNTIYF
TRBV20-1,few,14,TRBJ1-6,-,TGCAGTGCTAGACGGGACATCCATAATTCACCCCTCCACTTT,CSARRDIHNSPLHF